One sample yielded the 31 T cell receptor beta chains listed below, sequenced in a study of control samples from healthy donors and cancer patients. Sequencing used immunoSEQ multiplex PCR; TCRdb keeps in-frame clones, though not all of them. In the table there are about 90,000 clones, approximately 95% of which are singletons. Sequenced input: blood. The receptors derive from a woman between 25 and 40 years old in good health.

V gene TRBV21-1 combines with J gene TRBJ1-2; the D segment call TRBD1 is taken from the table without a DNA check. TRBV21-1 is designated a pseudogene. CDR3 length: 15 residues. The CDR3 here is CASSSRDRGNYGYTF. In nucleotides, the CDR3 is TGTGCCAGCAGCTCTCGGGACAGGGGTAACTATGGCTACACCTTC.

The rearrangement uses TRBV20-1 and TRBJ1-2; the D gene is possibly TRBD1 (6 bases). Trimming took off 6 bases at V and 4 bases at J, with 15 bases between the two ends. This CDR3 has 13 residues. Per germline, CDR1 DFQATT and CDR2 SNEGSKA (reference sequence). The CDR3, as DNA: TGCAGTGCCAGTGGGGGACACTCCTATGGCTACACCTTC. Its protein is CSASGGHSYGYTF.

The J gene is TRBJ1-5, the V gene TRBV7-8; possibly TRBD1 for D (6 bases). CDR3 size: 18 residues. The V gene's germline CDR1 is SGHVS and CDR2 FQNEAQ. Trimming took off 1 base at V and 0 bases at J, with 16 bases between the two ends. The DNA for the CDR3 is TGTGCCAGCAGCTTAGAAGGACAGACGTTTTATAGCAATCAGCCCCAGCATTTT. It translates to CASSLEGQTFYSNQPQHF.

The V gene is TRBV5-1, the J gene TRBJ1-1, with D tentatively TRBD1 (5 bases). This CDR3 has 14 amino acids. The germline V gene encodes CDR1 SGHRS and CDR2 YFSETQ. V was shortened by 0 bases and J by 0 bases, with 6 bases between the two germline ends. CDR3 in DNA: TGCGCCAGCAGCTTGGGGGGGATGAACACTGAAGCTTTCTTT. Its translation is CASSLGGMNTEAFF. The variable domain in full, with the rest retrieved from reference TRBV5-1 and TRBJ1-1, is KAGVTQTPRYLIKTRGQQVTLSCSPISGHRSVSWYQQTPGQGLQFLFEYFSETQRNKGNFPGRFSGRQFSNSRSEMNVSTLELGDSALYLCASSLGGMNTEAFFGQGTRLTVV.

V gene TRBV29-1 combines with J gene TRBJ1-1, with 7 bases matching TRBD1. The CDR3 extends over 14 amino acids. CDR1 SQVTM and CDR2 ANQGSEA come from the germline V gene. V was pared by 3 bases and J by 0 bases, with 4 bases of the junction left unmatched. The CDR3 reads CSVEEGQLNTEAFF. The CDR3 nucleotides are TGCAGCGTTGAGGAGGGACAGCTGAACACTGAAGCTTTCTTT. The full variable domain, completed using reference TRBV29-1 and TRBJ1-1, is SAVISQKPSRDICQRGTSLTIQCQVDSQVTMMFWYRQQPGQSLTLIATANQGSEATYESGFVIDKFPISRPNLTFSTLTVSNMSPEDSSIYLCSVEEGQLNTEAFFGQGTRLTVV.

A word on this clone: The sample contains more than one DNA sequence encoding this CDR3. The chain joins TRBV5-1 to TRBJ2-6; D is uncertain. V lost 0 bases to trimming and J lost 4 bases, with 11 bases between them. This CDR3 comprises 16 residues. Germline V gene sequence: CDR1 SGHRS, CDR2 YFSETQ. CDR3 coding DNA: TGCGCCAGCAGCTTGGAGGGTGGACCCGGGGCCAACGTCCTGACTTTC. Protein sequence: CASSLEGGPGANVLTF.

This rearrangement joins TRBV27 to TRBJ1-2; maybe TRBD1 (5 bases). There are 18 residues in the CDR3. The ends were cut back, 2 bases at V and 2 bases at J, with 21 bases in the middle. Germline V gene lookup returns CDR1 MNHEY and CDR2 SMNVEV (reference sequence). The CDR3, as DNA: TGTGCCAGCAGTTTAATCGGGACGGTAGACCCAATCAACTATGGCTACACCTTC. Its protein product is CASSLIGTVDPINYGYTF.

The chain employs TRBV5-1 and TRBJ2-1; possible D gene TRBD2, 6 bases. The CDR3 length is 15 residues. The germline V and J ends were trimmed by 1 base and 6 bases, with 14 bases remaining between them. The germline V gene has CDR1 SGHRS and CDR2 YFSETQ. In DNA, the CDR3 is TGCGCCAGCAGCTTGAACGGGGGTCACCTCAATGAGCAGTTCTTC. Amino acids: CASSLNGGHLNEQFF.

The chain carries TRBV12-3 or TRBV12-4 and TRBJ2-5; D may correspond to TRBD1 or TRBD2 (6 bases each). This CDR3 comprises 13 residues. V was cut by 4 bases and J by 2 bases, with 8 bases left in between. CDR3 residues: CASSWRGQETQYF. DNA for the CDR3: TGTGCCAGCAGTTGGAGGGGGCAAGAGACCCAGTACTTC.

The chain is built from TRBV3-1 (or the pseudogene TRBV3-2) and TRBJ1-2, with 8 bases fitting TRBD1. With 6 bases clipped from V and 7 bases from J, the junction kept 7 bases outside the gene matches. From germline, CDR1 is LGHDT and CDR2 YNNKEL (reference sequence). There are 13 residues in the CDR3. The CDR3 region is CASSFRGRSGYTF. CDR3 in DNA: TGTGCCAGCAGTTTCAGGGGGCGTTCTGGCTACACCTTC.

V is TRBV24-1 and J is TRBJ2-5; D perhaps matches TRBD2 (5 bases). The V and J ends lost 6 bases and 4 bases respectively, with 14 bases between them. The CDR3 has 14 residues. CDR1 is KGHDR and CDR2 is SFDVKD in the germline V gene. The CDR3 coding sequence is TGTGCCACCAGTCTTCCGGGATTCGGAGAGACCCAGTACTTC. Translated: CATSLPGFGETQYF.

The J gene is TRBJ2-1, the V gene TRBV12-3 or TRBV12-4; possibly TRBD1 for D (6 bases). The CDR3 runs to 10 residues. Trimming took 7 bases from V and 10 from J, leaving 8 bases between them. This CDR3 reads CASKGGEQFF. The CDR3 DNA sequence: TGTGCCAGCAAAGGGGGAGAGCAGTTCTTC.

The V call is TRBV19, the J call TRBJ2-1, with TRBD1 matching over 8 bases. The CDR3 has 15 amino acids. The V gene end was trimmed by 2 bases and the J gene end by 3 bases; junction bases not matched to a gene: 3. The V gene's germline CDR1 is LNHDA and CDR2 SQIVND (reference sequence). CDR3 nucleotides: TGTGCCAGTAGTATACGACAGGGGCTCTACAATGAGCAGTTCTTC. Translated: CASSIRQGLYNEQFF.

J is TRBJ1-3 and V is TRBV6-5, with TRBD1 as a possible D gene (5 bases). V lost 4 bases to trimming and J lost 3 bases, with 13 bases between them. Germline CDR1 MNHEY, CDR2 SVGAGI. The CDR3 has 15 amino acids. CDR3 in DNA: TGTGCCAGCAGTTCGACAGCCACCCATGGAAACACCATATATTTT. Its translation: CASSSTATHGNTIYF.

The chain uses TRBV19 and TRBJ2-2, with TRBD1 identical over 7 bases. The CDR3 has 15 amino acids. The germline V gene has CDR1 LNHDA and CDR2 SQIVND (reference sequence). The V gene end was trimmed by 5 bases and the J gene end by 5 bases; junction bases not matched to a gene: 8. The DNA of the CDR3 is TGTGCCAGTAGTCTTAGACAGGGCTGGACCGGGGAGCTGTTTTTT. Residues: CASSLRQGWTGELFF.

In DNA, the CDR3 is TGTGCCAGCAGCCGTAGCCAGTTCGAGCAGTACTTC. Protein product: CASSRSQFEQYF. The rearrangement joins TRBV6-1 to TRBJ2-7; D not certain. This CDR3 has 12 amino acids. Germline CDR1 and CDR2: MNHNS and SASEGT. V gave up 6 bases and J gave up 6 bases, with 12 bases separating them.

This clone occurred a few times. V is TRBV6-1 and J is TRBJ2-7; the match to TRBD1 covers 7 bases. CDR1 is MNHNS, CDR2 SASEGT, per germline. Trimming took 2 bases from V and 2 from J; bases not matched to a gene: 9. CDR3 size: 16 residues. DNA for the CDR3: TGTGCCAGCAGTGAACAAGAGACAGGGACCACCTACGAGCAGTACTTC. It yields the protein CASSEQETGTTYEQYF.

The rearrangement links TRBV28 to TRBJ1-3; no definite D call. Germline-derived CDR1 and CDR2 are MDHEN and SYDVKM. The germline V and J ends were trimmed by 1 base and 0 bases, with 10 bases remaining between them. This CDR3 has 16 residues. DNA for the CDR3: TGTGCCAGCAGTTTATTTACCTCTAGCTCTGGAAACACCATATATTTT. This gives the protein CASSLFTSSSGNTIYF.

This chain joins TRBV7-9 and TRBJ2-7; D not certain. Germline V gives CDR1 SEHNR, CDR2 FQNEAQ (reference sequence). This CDR3 has 14 amino acids. V was cut by 7 bases and J by 2 bases, with 15 bases left in between. The CDR3 sequence: CASNPADGTYEQYF. CDR3 nucleotide sequence: TGTGCCAGCAACCCTGCCGACGGTACCTACGAGCAGTACTTC.

V usage is TRBV18 and J usage is TRBJ1-5, with 7 positions matching TRBD1. Losses at the gene ends were 4 bases for V and 5 bases for J; bases not matched to a gene: 2. Germline loops: CDR1 KGHSH, CDR2 LQKENI. There are 13 residues in the CDR3. The CDR3 coding sequence is TGTGCCAGCTCACTCGACAGGGATCAGCCCCAGCATTTT. Residues: CASSLDRDQPQHF. Full variable domain (rest looked up from reference TRBV18 and TRBJ1-5): NAGVMQNPRHLVRRRGQEARLRCSPMKGHSHVYWYRQLPEEGLKFMVYLQKENIIDESGMPKERFSAEFPKEGPSILRIQQVVRGDSAAYFCASSLDRDQPQHFGDGTRLSIL.

This sequence joins TRBV7-3 and TRBJ1-4; TRBD1 agrees at 7 bases. CDR1 is SGHTA, CDR2 FQGTGA, per germline. CDR3 length: 15 amino acids. Losses at the gene ends were 5 bases for V and 8 bases for J; bases not matched to a gene: 11. CDR3 region: CASSPTRGIREKLFF. The CDR3 DNA follows: TGTGCCAGCAGCCCCACCAGGGGGATTAGAGAAAAACTGTTTTTT.

This clone was seen a single time. The V and J genes are TRBV30 and TRBJ2-3; tentative D call: TRBD1 (5 bases). Germline CDR1 and CDR2: GTSNPN and SVGIG (reference sequence). There are 13 residues in the CDR3. Trimming stripped 4 bases from V and 6 bases from J, with 14 bases between. CDR3 residues: CAWNQGFRDTQYF. The DNA for the CDR3 is TGTGCCTGGAATCAGGGATTCAGGGATACGCAGTATTTT.

This rearrangement joins TRBV27 to TRBJ1-2; 7 bases fit TRBD1. The germline gives CDR1 MNHEY, CDR2 SMNVEV (reference sequence). The CDR3 is made up of 13 amino acids. Losses at the gene ends were 3 bases for V and 5 bases for J; bases not matched to a gene: 3. The CDR3 here is CASSLTGRYGYTF. Here the CDR3 DNA reads TGTGCCAGCAGTTTGACAGGGAGGTATGGCTACACCTTC.

The chain links TRBV19 to TRBJ2-1; unclear D gene. V dropped 7 bases and J dropped 6 bases, with 10 bases sitting between them. This CDR3 has 12 amino acids. Germline-derived CDR1 and CDR2 are LNHDA and SQIVND (reference sequence). The CDR3 nucleotides read TGTGCCAGTATTGGACCGGCCAATGAGCAGTTCTTC. Translated, it gives CASIGPANEQFF.

V gene TRBV28 combines with J gene TRBJ1-5; 7 bases are a match to TRBD1. With V trimmed by 1 base and J by 0 bases, 3 bases remained unmatched. This CDR3 has 16 amino acids. CDR1 and CDR2 (germline): MDHEN, SYDVKM. The CDR3: CASSLFGQDSNQPQHF. The CDR3, as DNA: TGTGCCAGCAGTTTATTTGGACAGGATAGCAATCAGCCCCAGCATTTT.

This chain connects TRBV3-1 (or the pseudogene TRBV3-2) to TRBJ1-2; 7 bases align to TRBD1. J was trimmed by 7 bases and V by 1 base; bases with no gene match: 6. CDR3 length equals 14 residues. CDR1 is LGHDT and CDR2 is YNNKEL in the germline V gene (reference sequence). Written as DNA, the CDR3 is TGTGCCAGCAGCCAAGGTACAGGGGTCCCTGGCTACACCTTC. Its translation is CASSQGTGVPGYTF.

The chain has TRBV5-1 and TRBJ2-1, with TRBD2 matching 7 bases. V trimming: 4 bases; J trimming: 6 bases; junction bases outside the gene matches: 4. The V gene's germline CDR1 is SGHRS and CDR2 YFSETQ. The length of the CDR3 is 13 residues. CDR3 in amino acids: CASSRTSLNEQFF. The DNA of the CDR3 is TGCGCCAGCAGCAGGACTAGTCTCAATGAGCAGTTCTTC.

The V gene is TRBV14, the J gene TRBJ2-7; TRBD2 is a possible D gene (6 bases). Per germline, CDR1 SGHDN and CDR2 FVKESK. Trimming took 4 bases from V and 0 from J, leaving 10 bases between them. The CDR3 is 14 residues long. CDR3 sequence: CASSLGLISYEQYF. The DNA for the CDR3 is TGTGCCAGCAGCCTTGGACTAATCTCCTACGAGCAGTACTTC.

The chain uses TRBV9 and TRBJ2-2, with 15 positions matching TRBD2. J was trimmed by 1 base and V by 2 bases; bases with no gene match: 0. The CDR3 length is 17 residues. The germline V gene has CDR1 SGDLS and CDR2 YYNGEE. In DNA form, the CDR3 reads TGTGCCAGCAGCGTGGGACTAGCGGGGGGGAACACCGGGGAGCTGTTTTTT. It yields the protein CASSVGLAGGNTGELFF.

The chain joins TRBV7-9 to TRBJ1-1; D is uncertain. Trimming took 6 bases from V and 0 from J, leaving 14 bases between them. The CDR3 contains 15 residues. CDR1 and CDR2 from the germline V gene are SEHNR and FQNEAQ (reference sequence). CDR3 sequence: CASRRSFRLNTEAFF. The CDR3 DNA reads as TGTGCCAGCAGGCGTTCATTCAGACTGAACACTGAAGCTTTCTTT.

The chain uses TRBV7-9 and TRBJ2-1, with 11 bases fitting TRBD1. The CDR3 has 14 residues. The junction had 0 bases not matched to a gene; V was cut back by 3 bases and J by 5 bases. Per germline, CDR1 SEHNR and CDR2 FQNEAQ (reference sequence). In DNA form, the CDR3 reads TGTGCCAGCAGCTTGGGACAGGGGGACAATGAGCAGTTCTTC. This sequence encodes CASSLGQGDNEQFF. The variable domain in full, completed from reference TRBV7-9 and TRBJ2-1, reads DTGVSQNPRHKITKRGQNVTFRCDPISEHNRLYWYRQTLGQGPEFLTYFQNEAQLEKSRLLSDRFSAERPKGSFSTLEIQRTEQGDSAMYLCASSLGQGDNEQFFGPGTRLTVL.